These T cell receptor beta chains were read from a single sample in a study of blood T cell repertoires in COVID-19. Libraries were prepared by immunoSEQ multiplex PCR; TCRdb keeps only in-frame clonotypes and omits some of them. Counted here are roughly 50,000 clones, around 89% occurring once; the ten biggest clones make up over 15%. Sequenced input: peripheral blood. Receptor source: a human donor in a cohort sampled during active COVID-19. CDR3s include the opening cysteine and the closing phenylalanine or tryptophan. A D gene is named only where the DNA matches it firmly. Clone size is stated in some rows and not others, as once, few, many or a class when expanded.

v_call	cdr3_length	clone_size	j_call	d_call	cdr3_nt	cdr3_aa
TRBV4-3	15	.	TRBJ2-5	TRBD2	TGCGCCAGCAGCCTGGAGCGGGGGGCGGGGGAGACCCAGTACTTC	CASSLERGAGETQYF
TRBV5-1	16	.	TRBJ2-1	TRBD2	TGCGCCAGCAGCTTGGAGGGACTAGCAGGCTACAATGAGCAGTTCTTC	CASSLEGLAGYNEQFF
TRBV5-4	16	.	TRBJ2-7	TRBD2	TGTGCCAGCAGCTCGGCGGGACTAGCGGTGGCCTACGAGCAGTACTTC	CASSSAGLAVAYEQYF
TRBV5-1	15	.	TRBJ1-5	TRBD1	TGCGCCAGCAGCTTAGGGACAGGGATAAATCAGCCCCAGCATTTT	CASSLGTGINQPQHF
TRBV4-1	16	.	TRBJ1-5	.	TGCGCCAGCAGCCAACAGACAGGCTATAGCAATCAGCCCCAGCATTTT	CASSQQTGYSNQPQHF
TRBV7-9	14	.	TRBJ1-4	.	TGTGCCAGCAGCTTAGTCGGACTTCGCACGGAACTGTTTTTT	CASSLVGLRTELFF
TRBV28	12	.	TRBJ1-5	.	TGTGCCAGCAACGGGGGCAATCAGCCCCAGCATTTT	CASNGGNQPQHF
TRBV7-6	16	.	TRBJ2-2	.	TGTGCCAGCAGTTCACAGGGGCGGGGATACACCGGGGAGCTGTTTTTT	CASSSQGRGYTGELFF
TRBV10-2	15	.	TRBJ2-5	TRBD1	TGCGCCAGCAGGGGGGGACAGGTCACGAAAGAGACCCAGTACTTC	CASRGGQVTKETQYF
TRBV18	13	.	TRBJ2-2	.	TGTGCCAGCTCACCGCAGGGAACCGGGGAGCTGTTTTTT	CASSPQGTGELFF
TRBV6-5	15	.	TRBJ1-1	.	TGTGCCAGCAGTTACTCGGAGGGGATGAACACTGAAGCTTTCTTT	CASSYSEGMNTEAFF
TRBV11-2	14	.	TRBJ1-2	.	TGTGCCAGCAGCTTAATGGGGGGAGACTATGGCTACACCTTC	CASSLMGGDYGYTF
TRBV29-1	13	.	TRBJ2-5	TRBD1	TGCGGCGGGACAGGGTTAGTTAAGGAGACCCAGTACTTC	CGGTGLVKETQYF
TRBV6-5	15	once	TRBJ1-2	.	TGTGCCAGCAGGCCCCACAGGGTGGGGAACTATGGCTACACCTTC	CASRPHRVGNYGYTF
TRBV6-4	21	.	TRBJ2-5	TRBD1	TGTGCCAGCAGTGACGCAAACAAGGACAGGGTACCTCGCCGCCCCCAAGAGACCCAGTACTTC	CASSDANKDRVPRRPQETQYF
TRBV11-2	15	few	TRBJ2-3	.	TGTGCCAGCAGGAATTGGGGGGGCACAACAGATACGCAGTATTTT	CASRNWGGTTDTQYF
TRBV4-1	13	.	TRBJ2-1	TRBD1	TGCGCCAGCAGCTGGGACAGGGGCAATGAGCAGTTCTTC	CASSWDRGNEQFF
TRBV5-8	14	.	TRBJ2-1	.	TGTGCCAGCAACCGCGGGGTTTCCTACAATGAGCAGTTCTTC	CASNRGVSYNEQFF
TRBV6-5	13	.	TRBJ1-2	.	TGTGCCAGCAGTTACGGGGGCTTCTATGGCTACACCTTC	CASSYGGFYGYTF
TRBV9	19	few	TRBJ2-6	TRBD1	TGTGCCAGCAGCTCTTCGGACAGGTTGATATCCTCTGGGGCCAACGTCCTGACTTTC	CASSSSDRLISSGANVLTF
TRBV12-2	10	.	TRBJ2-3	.	TGTGCAAGTCGCTTAGCTACTAGGAGTTTT	CASRLATRSF
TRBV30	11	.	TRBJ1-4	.	TGTGCCTGGAGGGCCCAGGGGAAACTGTTTTTT	CAWRAQGKLFF
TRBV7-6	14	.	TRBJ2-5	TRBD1	TGTGCCAGCAGCGCACGACAGGGCGGTGAGACCCAGTACTTC	CASSARQGGETQYF
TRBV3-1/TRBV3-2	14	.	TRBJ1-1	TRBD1	TGTGCCAGCAGCCAAGTTGTTGGGACAGGGGGAACTTTCTTT	CASSQVVGTGGTFF